This TCR beta chain was identified in a study of cytomegalovirus exposure and HLA in healthy donors. General study results and limits: Versus the approximately 720-donor mean, an Asian-associated ancestry cluster reportedly showed fewer N-insertions in a later analysis. Prediction of most subjects' HLA-A and HLA-B alleles by TCR beta sequences was reportedly accurate. Earlier findings revealed that most TCR beta V segments proved productive either about 87% or about 30% of the time.

The CDR3 runs to 14 residues. Between the trimmed V and J ends, which lost 4 bases and 3 bases, there was a span of 12 bases. Germline values: CDR1 SNHLY, CDR2 FYNNEI. This clone was picked up a small number of times. Its antigen is currently unknown. Whereas donors were nominally healthy upon sampling, unrecorded immune exposures were probable. The study ran its PCR with 60 Vbeta and 13 Jbeta primers. Clones were read by immunoSEQ multiplex PCR, and TCRdb kept only the in-frame ones, dropping some. The profile covers approximately 160,000 clones, with 65% to 80% appearing a single time and about 4.5% taken by the ten largest.

This clonotype was sampled from a man younger than 35 in good health and CMV-seropositive. Sequencing input: PBMCs. The chain carries TRBV2 and TRBJ1-1; D may be TRBD1 (5 bases). DNA for the CDR3: TGTGCCAGCAGTGGATTGGGGGAGGACACTGAAGCTTTCTTT. This encodes CASSGLGEDTEAFF.